The table lists the clone carrying this T cell receptor beta chain with a few counts. The source of the sample is a study of blood T cell repertoires in COVID-19. Participants spanned ages about 18 to 95 years and resided in over 20 US areas. The method was immunoSEQ multiplex PCR; TCRdb's version includes in-frame clones alone and lacks a portion of them. This sample carries under 250,000 clones, approximately 80% of them seen once, and the ten largest clones take around 4.7%. There are 12 residues in the CDR3. Trimming cost V 6 bases and J 6 bases, with 9 bases left between them. Germline values: CDR1 LNHDA, CDR2 SQIVND (reference sequence).

The chain joins TRBV19 to TRBJ1-5; D not certain. The receptor comes from a man aged 30 to 39 with acute COVID-19. The sample was PBMCs or T cells enriched from blood (not recorded which). CDR3 coding DNA: TGTGCCAGTAGGGGAGAGGGTCAGCCCCAGCATTTT. As protein: CASRGEGQPQHF.